The 17 T cell receptor beta chains below were found in one sample sequenced in a study of early T cells in non-severe SARS-CoV-2 infection. TCRdb re-called the 5' RACE reads through MiXCR, storing one row per CDR3 protein. Among over 35,000 distinct CDR3 sequences listed, less than 6.5% were seen once. The sequences come from whole blood, collected at baseline. These receptors were taken from an adult who was a healthcare worker with PCR-confirmed SARS-CoV-2 infection or an uninfected control (not recorded which).

J is TRBJ2-2 and V is TRBV27, with 7 bases lining up with TRBD1. The junction had 6 bases not matched to a gene; V was cut back by 5 bases and J by 3 bases. The CDR3 loop spans 15 amino acids. The germline V gene has CDR1 MNHEY and CDR2 SMNVEV (reference sequence). The CDR3 coding sequence is TGTGCCAGCAGTCCCCAGACAGGGTACACCGGGGAGCTGTTTTTT. This codes for CASSPQTGYTGELFF.

The rearrangement links TRBV2 to TRBJ1-1; D unresolved. CDR3 length: 13 amino acids. The V gene's germline CDR1 is SNHLY and CDR2 FYNNEI. V was clipped by 6 bases and J by 1 base, with 9 bases between them. CDR3 protein: CASRMGENTEAFF. CDR3 sequence (DNA): TGTGCCAGCAGAATGGGAGAGAACACTGAAGCTTTCTTT.

The rearrangement links TRBV9 to TRBJ1-3; D gene ambiguous. The germline gives CDR1 SGDLS, CDR2 YYNGEE. V gave up 5 bases and J gave up 4 bases, with 7 bases separating them. The length of the CDR3 is 12 residues. CDR3 in DNA: TGTGCCAGCAGAGGGTTAGGAAACACCATATATTTT. Amino acids: CASRGLGNTIYF.

At least ten counts were recorded for this clonotype. V gene TRBV5-4 combines with J gene TRBJ1-2, with a tentative D call TRBD1 (6 bases). Germline CDR1 SGHNT, CDR2 YYREEE (reference sequence). Trimming shortened V by 3 bases and J by 9 bases, and 18 bases separated the two germline ends. CDR3 length: 14 residues. CDR3: CASSSRRDITSYTF. The CDR3 DNA sequence: TGTGCCAGCAGCTCCCGCCGGGACATTACGAGCTACACCTTC.

The chain joins TRBV20-1 to TRBJ2-3, with 7 bases matching TRBD2. The CDR3 loop spans 13 amino acids. The germline CDR1 and CDR2 sequences are DFQATT and SNEGSKA (reference sequence). Germline trimming cut 5 bases from V and 0 bases from J; bases unmatched to any gene: 2. This chain's CDR3 is CSAGGESTDTQYF. CDR3 in DNA: TGCAGTGCTGGGGGGGAAAGCACAGATACGCAGTATTTT.

The sample holds many counts of this clonotype. The genes are TRBV6-1 and TRBJ1-2; 8 nucleotides agree with TRBD1. CDR1 is MNHNS and CDR2 is SASEGT in the germline V gene. The CDR3 extends over 14 amino acids. V lost 4 bases and J lost 4; bases outside the gene matches: 5. Here the CDR3 reads CASSVGTGAYGYTF. The CDR3 DNA follows: TGTGCCAGCAGTGTTGGGACAGGAGCCTATGGCTACACCTTC.

This clonotype was detected only a few times. The V call is TRBV3-1, the J call TRBJ2-2; D perhaps matches TRBD2 (5 bases). This CDR3 is 15 amino acids long. Trimming stripped 4 bases from V and 0 bases from J, with 9 bases between. Germline lookup yields CDR1 LGHDT and CDR2 YNNKEL (reference sequence). This CDR3 reads CASSRRGTNTGELFF. CDR3 nucleotides: TGTGCCAGCAGCCGCCGGGGAACGAACACCGGGGAGCTGTTTTTT.

In this sample, this clonotype turned up a few times. The DNA for the CDR3 is TGTGCCAGCAGCTTAACGGGGGGTGACTACGAGCAGTACTTC. Translation: CASSLTGGDYEQYF. This sequence joins TRBV7-6 and TRBJ2-7; 7 bases match TRBD2. The CDR3 contains 14 residues. Germline V gene lookup returns CDR1 SGHVS and CDR2 FNYEAQ. The trim removed 2 bases at V and 3 bases at J, leaving 4 bases unmatched.

Of note for this clonotype: This could be a read error, since a much larger clone is one nucleotide away. The V call is TRBV28, the J call TRBJ1-2, with D possibly matching TRBD1 (5 bases). Germline V CDR1 and CDR2: MDHEN, SYDVKM. This CDR3 is 14 amino acids long. DNA for the CDR3: TGTGCCAGCAAGACCCCCGGGACCTACTATGGCTGCACCTTC. Protein sequence: CASKTPGTYYGCTF.

The chain has TRBV29-1 and TRBJ2-5; D unresolved. This CDR3 is 12 amino acids long. V was pared by 3 bases and J by 7 bases, with 12 bases between. Germline CDR1 SQVTM, CDR2 ANQGSEA. The CDR3 DNA follows: TGCAGCGTTGATTATAGGGAACGGACCCAGTACTTC. Translating gives CSVDYRERTQYF.

This clonotype was counted ten times or more. The chain has TRBV7-2 and TRBJ2-1, with TRBD2 identical over 11 bases. CDR1 and CDR2 from the germline V gene are SGHTA and FQGNSA. The CDR3 loop spans 16 amino acids. V trimming: 5 bases; J trimming: 4 bases; junction bases outside the gene matches: 7. The CDR3 spells CASSPRTSGRYNEQFF. The CDR3 DNA is TGTGCCAGCAGCCCGCGGACTAGCGGGCGTTACAATGAGCAGTTCTTC.

This clonotype was observed many times. This chain joins TRBV3-1 and TRBJ1-1; the match to TRBD1 covers 7 bases. Trimming removed 5 bases from V and 4 bases from J; junction bases left unmatched: 7. Germline CDR1 is LGHDT and CDR2 is YNNKEL (reference sequence). The CDR3 runs 14 residues. The DNA of the CDR3 is TGTGCCAGCAGCGGACAGGAGCAAGTCACTGAAGCTTTCTTT. Amino acid sequence: CASSGQEQVTEAFF.

This clonotype was detected many times. The CDR3 sequence: CASREHDRTGELFF. CDR3 nucleotide sequence: TGTGCCAGCAGGGAACACGACAGGACCGGGGAGCTGTTTTTT. The chain recombines TRBV6-1 with TRBJ2-2; possibly TRBD1 for D (6 bases). Germline V lookup: CDR1 MNHNS, CDR2 SASEGT. Deletions cut 6 bases from V and 5 bases from J, with 13 bases between. The CDR3 loop spans 14 amino acids.

This clonotype was recorded at least ten times. The chain couples TRBV20-1 to TRBJ2-7; 8 bases fit TRBD1. CDR3 length: 12 amino acids. The germline CDR1 and CDR2 sequences are DFQATT and SNEGSKA (reference sequence). The V segment lost 5 bases and the J segment 6 bases; nucleotides outside the gene matches: 6. The CDR3 spells CSAGQGVSEQYF. The CDR3 DNA follows: TGCAGTGCTGGACAGGGTGTGTCCGAGCAGTACTTC.

This sequence joins TRBV4-2 and TRBJ2-3; a weak D match, TRBD1 (5 bases). The V end was cut by 2 bases, the J end by 2 bases, with 17 bases between. The CDR3 has 17 residues. The germline CDR1 and CDR2 sequences are LGHNA and YNFKEQ. This CDR3 reads CASSQTLDSTITDTQYF. The DNA of the CDR3 is TGTGCCAGCAGCCAAACTCTTGACAGCACTATCACAGATACGCAGTATTTT.

The sample holds many counts of this clonotype. The J gene is TRBJ2-3, the V gene TRBV18, with TRBD2 identical over 8 bases. The V and J ends lost 2 bases and 0 bases, in that order; junction bases with no gene match: 1. From germline, CDR1 is KGHSH and CDR2 LQKENI. There are 15 residues in the CDR3. CDR3 DNA sequence: TGTGCCAGCTCACCAGGACTAGCTAGCACAGATACGCAGTATTTT. Translation: CASSPGLASTDTQYF.

Comments on this clonotype: The junction departs from germline at one end; a sequencing error may be responsible. This rearrangement joins TRBV7-3 to TRBJ2-3; D is possibly TRBD2 (6 bases). CDR1 SGHTA and CDR2 FQGTGA come from the germline V gene. The length of the CDR3 is 15 residues. CDR3 sequence reads: CASSLGGAVADTQYF. CDR3 coding DNA: TGTGCCAGCAGCTTGGGCGGGGCAGTGGCAGATACGCAGTATTTC.